This T cell receptor beta chain originates from a study of long-term antiretroviral therapy in people with HIV. The samples, holding roughly 0.9-10 million cryopreserved PBMC, were thawed before DNA extraction was carried out. Trimming removed 2 bases at V and 3 bases at J, with 11 bases between. The CDR3 has 14 residues. Germline V gene data show CDR1 as MGHRA and CDR2 as YSYEKL. This was the immunoSEQ v3.0 assay at survey level. Per-sample sequencing targets were 40,000-50,000 T-cell genomes. Repertoires were generated with immunoSEQ multiplex PCR, while TCRdb's copy carries only in-frame clones and drops some. The sample includes 40,000 to 45,000 clones, about 95% of them seen just once.

Source: unsorted PBMCs, taken 3.7 years after starting antiretroviral therapy. The chain joins TRBV4-1 to TRBJ2-7; no clear D gene. This TCR derives from a woman aged 45-65 years with HIV. The CDR3 bases are TGCGCCAGCAGCCAAACACCAGATTTCTACGAGCAGTACTTC. Amino acid sequence: CASSQTPDFYEQYF.